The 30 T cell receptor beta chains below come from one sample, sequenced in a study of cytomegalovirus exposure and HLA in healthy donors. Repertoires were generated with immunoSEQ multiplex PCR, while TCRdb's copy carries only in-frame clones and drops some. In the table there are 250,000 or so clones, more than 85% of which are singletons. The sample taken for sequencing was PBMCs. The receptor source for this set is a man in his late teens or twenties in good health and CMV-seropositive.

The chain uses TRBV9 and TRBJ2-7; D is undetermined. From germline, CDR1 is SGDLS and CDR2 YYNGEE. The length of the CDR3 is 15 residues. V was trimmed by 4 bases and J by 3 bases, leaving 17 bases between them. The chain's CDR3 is CASSPRAADVYEQYF. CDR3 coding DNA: TGTGCCAGCAGCCCCCGAGCAGCCGACGTCTACGAGCAGTACTTC.

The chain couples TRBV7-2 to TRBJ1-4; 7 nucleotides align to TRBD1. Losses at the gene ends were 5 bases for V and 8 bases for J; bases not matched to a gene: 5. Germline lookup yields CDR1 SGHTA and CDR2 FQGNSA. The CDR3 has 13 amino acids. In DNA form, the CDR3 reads TGTGCCAGCAGCGGCAGGGGGGCGGAAAAACTGTTTTTT. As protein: CASSGRGAEKLFF.

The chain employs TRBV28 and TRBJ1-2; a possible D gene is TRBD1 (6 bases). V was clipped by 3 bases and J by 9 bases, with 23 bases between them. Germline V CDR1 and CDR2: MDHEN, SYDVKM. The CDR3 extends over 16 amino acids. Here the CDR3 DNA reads TGTGCCAGCAGTTTGGAATTTTACAGGGAATCTATGAGCTACACCTTC. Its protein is CASSLEFYRESMSYTF.

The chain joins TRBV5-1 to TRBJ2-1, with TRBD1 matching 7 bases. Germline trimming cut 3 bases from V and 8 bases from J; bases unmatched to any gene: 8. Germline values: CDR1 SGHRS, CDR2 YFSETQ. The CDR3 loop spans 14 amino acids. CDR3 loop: CASSSNPGQDEQFF. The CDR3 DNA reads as TGCGCCAGCAGCTCGAACCCAGGACAGGATGAGCAGTTCTTC.

As DNA, the CDR3 is TGTGCCAGCAGCTTAGTTGTCGGTCCGTTCTTC. Amino acid sequence: CASSLVVGPFF. The chain recombines TRBV7-2 with TRBJ2-1; D is unclear. CDR3 length: 11 residues. Germline V gene sequence: CDR1 SGHTA, CDR2 FQGNSA. Trimming took 1 base from V and 15 from J, leaving 10 bases between them.

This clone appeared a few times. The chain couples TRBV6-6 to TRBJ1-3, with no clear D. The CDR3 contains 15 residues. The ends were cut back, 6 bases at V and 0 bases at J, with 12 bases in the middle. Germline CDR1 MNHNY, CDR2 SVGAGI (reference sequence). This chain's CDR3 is CASRVDGISGNTIYF. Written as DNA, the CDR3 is TGTGCCAGCAGAGTTGACGGAATCTCTGGAAACACCATATATTTT.

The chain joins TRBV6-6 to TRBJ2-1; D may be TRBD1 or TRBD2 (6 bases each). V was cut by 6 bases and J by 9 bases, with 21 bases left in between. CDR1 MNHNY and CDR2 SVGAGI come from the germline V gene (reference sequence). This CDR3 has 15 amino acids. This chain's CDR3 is CASSPGALRGVEQFF. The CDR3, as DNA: TGTGCCAGCAGCCCGGGGGCCCTTCGAGGGGTTGAGCAGTTCTTC.

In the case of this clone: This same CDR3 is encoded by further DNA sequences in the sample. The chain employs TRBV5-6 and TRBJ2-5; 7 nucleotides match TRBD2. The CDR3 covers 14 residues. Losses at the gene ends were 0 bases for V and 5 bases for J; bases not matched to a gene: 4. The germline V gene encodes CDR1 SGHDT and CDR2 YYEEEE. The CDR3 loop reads CASSLDRGGETQYF. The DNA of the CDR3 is TGTGCCAGCAGCTTGGATCGGGGAGGGGAGACCCAGTACTTC. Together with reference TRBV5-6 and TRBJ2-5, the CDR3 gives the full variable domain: DAGVTQSPTHLIKTRGQQVTLRCSPKSGHDTVSWYQQALGQGPQFIFQYYEEEERQRGNFPDRFSGHQFPNYSSELNVNALLLGDSALYLCASSLDRGGETQYFGPGTRLLVL.

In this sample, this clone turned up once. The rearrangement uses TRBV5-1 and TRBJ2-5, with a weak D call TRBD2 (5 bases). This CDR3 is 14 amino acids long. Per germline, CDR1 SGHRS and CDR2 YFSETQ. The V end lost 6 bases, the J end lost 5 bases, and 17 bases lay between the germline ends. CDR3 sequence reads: CASISAGFSETQYF. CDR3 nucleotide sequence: TGCGCCAGCATCTCGGCGGGCTTTTCGGAGACCCAGTACTTC. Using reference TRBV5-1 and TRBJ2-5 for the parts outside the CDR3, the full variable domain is KAGVTQTPRYLIKTRGQQVTLSCSPISGHRSVSWYQQTPGQGLQFLFEYFSETQRNKGNFPGRFSGRQFSNSRSEMNVSTLELGDSALYLCASISAGFSETQYFGPGTRLLVL.

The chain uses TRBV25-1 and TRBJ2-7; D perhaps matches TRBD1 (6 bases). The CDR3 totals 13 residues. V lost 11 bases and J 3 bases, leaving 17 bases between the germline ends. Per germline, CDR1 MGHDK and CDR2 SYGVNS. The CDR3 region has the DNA TGTGCCTTCAGGGGACGCAGCAACTACGAGCAGTACTTC. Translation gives CAFRGRSNYEQYF.

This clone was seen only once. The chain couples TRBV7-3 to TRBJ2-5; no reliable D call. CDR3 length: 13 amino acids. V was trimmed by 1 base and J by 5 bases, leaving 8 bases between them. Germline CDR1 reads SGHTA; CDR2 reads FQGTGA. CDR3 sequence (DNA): TGTGCCAGCAGCTTAAGCCGGTCTGAGACCCAGTACTTC. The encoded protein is CASSLSRSETQYF. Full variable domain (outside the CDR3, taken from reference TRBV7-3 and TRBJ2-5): GAGVSQTPSNKVTEKGKYVELRCDPISGHTALYWYRQSLGQGPEFLIYFQGTGAADDSGLPNDRFFAVRPEGSVSTLKIQRTERGDSAVYLCASSLSRSETQYFGPGTRLLVL.

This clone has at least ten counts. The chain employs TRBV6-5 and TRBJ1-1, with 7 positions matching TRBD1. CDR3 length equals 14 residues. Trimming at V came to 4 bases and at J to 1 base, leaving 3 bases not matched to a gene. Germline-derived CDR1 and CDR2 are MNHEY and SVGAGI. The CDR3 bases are TGTGCCAGCAGTTGGGGGACAGCGAACACTGAAGCTTTCTTT. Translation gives CASSWGTANTEAFF.

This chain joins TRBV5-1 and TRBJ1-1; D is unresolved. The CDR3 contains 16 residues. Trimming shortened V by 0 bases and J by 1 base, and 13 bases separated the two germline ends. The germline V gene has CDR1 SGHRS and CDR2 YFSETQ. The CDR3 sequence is CASSLELGKSNTEAFF. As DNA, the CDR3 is TGCGCCAGCAGCTTGGAGCTGGGGAAGTCGAACACTGAAGCTTTCTTT.

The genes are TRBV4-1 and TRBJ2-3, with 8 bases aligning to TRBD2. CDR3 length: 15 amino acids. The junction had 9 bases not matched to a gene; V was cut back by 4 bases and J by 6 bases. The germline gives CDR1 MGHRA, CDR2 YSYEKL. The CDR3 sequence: CASSPLPLAGDTQYF. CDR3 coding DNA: TGCGCCAGCAGCCCCCTCCCCCTAGCGGGCGATACGCAGTATTTT.

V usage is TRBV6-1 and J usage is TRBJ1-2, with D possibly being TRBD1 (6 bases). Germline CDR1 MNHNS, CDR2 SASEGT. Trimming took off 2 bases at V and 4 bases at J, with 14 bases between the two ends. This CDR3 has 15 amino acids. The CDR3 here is CASSESLGAGYGYTF. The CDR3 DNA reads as TGTGCCAGCAGTGAATCACTGGGGGCTGGCTATGGCTACACCTTC.

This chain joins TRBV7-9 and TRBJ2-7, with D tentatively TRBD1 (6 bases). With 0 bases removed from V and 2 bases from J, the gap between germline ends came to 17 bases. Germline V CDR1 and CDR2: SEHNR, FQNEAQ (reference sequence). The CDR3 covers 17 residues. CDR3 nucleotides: TGTGCCAGCAGCTTAGCAATAGGGGGATTGGTCCCCTACGAGCAGTACTTC. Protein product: CASSLAIGGLVPYEQYF. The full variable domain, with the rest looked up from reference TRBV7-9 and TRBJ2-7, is DTGVSQNPRHKITKRGQNVTFRCDPISEHNRLYWYRQTLGQGPEFLTYFQNEAQLEKSRLLSDRFSAERPKGSFSTLEIQRTEQGDSAMYLCASSLAIGGLVPYEQYFGPGTRLTVT.

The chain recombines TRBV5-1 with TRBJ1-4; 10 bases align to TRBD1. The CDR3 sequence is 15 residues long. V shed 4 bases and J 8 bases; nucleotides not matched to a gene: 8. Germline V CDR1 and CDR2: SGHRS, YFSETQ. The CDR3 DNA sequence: TGCGCCAGCAGCCGTGGCGGGACAGGGGAAGAAAAACTGTTTTTT. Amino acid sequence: CASSRGGTGEEKLFF.

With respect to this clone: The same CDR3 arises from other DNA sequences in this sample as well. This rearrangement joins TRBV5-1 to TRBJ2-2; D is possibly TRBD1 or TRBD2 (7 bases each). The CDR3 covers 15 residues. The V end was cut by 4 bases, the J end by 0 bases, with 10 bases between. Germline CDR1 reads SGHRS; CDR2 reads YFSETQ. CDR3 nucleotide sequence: TGCGCCAGCAGCAGCGGGACAGCGAACACCGGGGAGCTGTTTTTT. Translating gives CASSSGTANTGELFF.

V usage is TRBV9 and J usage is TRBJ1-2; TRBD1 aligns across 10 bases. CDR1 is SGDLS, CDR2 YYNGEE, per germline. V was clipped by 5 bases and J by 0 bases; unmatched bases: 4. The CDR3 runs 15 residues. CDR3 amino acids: CASRGQGTANYGYTF. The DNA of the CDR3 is TGTGCCAGCAGGGGACAGGGGACAGCTAACTATGGCTACACCTTC.

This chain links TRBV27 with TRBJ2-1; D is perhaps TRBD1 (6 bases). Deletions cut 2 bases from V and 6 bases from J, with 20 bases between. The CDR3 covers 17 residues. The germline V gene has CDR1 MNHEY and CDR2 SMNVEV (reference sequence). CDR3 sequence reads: CASSLIGRGSGSNEQFF. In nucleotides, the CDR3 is TGTGCCAGCAGTTTAATAGGCAGGGGCTCCGGGTCCAATGAGCAGTTCTTC.

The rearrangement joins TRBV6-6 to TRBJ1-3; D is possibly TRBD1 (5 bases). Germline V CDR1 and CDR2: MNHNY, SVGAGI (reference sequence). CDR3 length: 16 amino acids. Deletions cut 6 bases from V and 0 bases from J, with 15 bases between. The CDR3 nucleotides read TGTGCCAGCAGACGCTCGGTGGGGACCTCTGGAAACACCATATATTTT. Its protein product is CASRRSVGTSGNTIYF.

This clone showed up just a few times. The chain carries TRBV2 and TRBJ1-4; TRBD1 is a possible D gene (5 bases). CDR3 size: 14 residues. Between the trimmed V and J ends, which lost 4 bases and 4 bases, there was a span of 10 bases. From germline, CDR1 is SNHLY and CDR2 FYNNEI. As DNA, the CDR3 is TGTGCCAGCAGTGTCGGAGACAGTAATGAAAAACTGTTTTTT. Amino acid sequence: CASSVGDSNEKLFF.

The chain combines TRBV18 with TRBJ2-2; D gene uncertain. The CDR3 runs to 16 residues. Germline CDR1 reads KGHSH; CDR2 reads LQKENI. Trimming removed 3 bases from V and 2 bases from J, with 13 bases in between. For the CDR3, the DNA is TGTGCCAGCTCACCGTTTTCCGGCTTAAACACCGGGGAGCTGTTTTTT. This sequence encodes CASSPFSGLNTGELFF.

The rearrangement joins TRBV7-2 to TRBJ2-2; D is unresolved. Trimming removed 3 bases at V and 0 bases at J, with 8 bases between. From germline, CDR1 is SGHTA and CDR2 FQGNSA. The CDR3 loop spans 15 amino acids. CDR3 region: CASSLSQTNTGELFF. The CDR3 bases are TGTGCCAGCAGCTTGTCACAGACGAACACCGGGGAGCTGTTTTTT.

The CDR3 nucleotides are TGCAGCGCTAAGACGGGGCAAGAGACCCAGTACTTC. It codes for CSAKTGQETQYF. V usage is TRBV29-1 and J usage is TRBJ2-5; D may be TRBD2 (5 bases). The V end was cut by 7 bases, the J end by 2 bases, with 11 bases between. The CDR3 runs 12 residues. In germline, CDR1 is SQVTM, CDR2 ANQGSEA.

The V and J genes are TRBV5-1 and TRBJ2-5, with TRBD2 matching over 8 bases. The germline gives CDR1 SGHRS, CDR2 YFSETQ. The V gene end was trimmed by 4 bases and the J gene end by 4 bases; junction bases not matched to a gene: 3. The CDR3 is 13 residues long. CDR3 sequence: CASSAGLGETQYF. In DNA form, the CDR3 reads TGCGCCAGCAGCGCGGGACTAGGAGAGACCCAGTACTTC.

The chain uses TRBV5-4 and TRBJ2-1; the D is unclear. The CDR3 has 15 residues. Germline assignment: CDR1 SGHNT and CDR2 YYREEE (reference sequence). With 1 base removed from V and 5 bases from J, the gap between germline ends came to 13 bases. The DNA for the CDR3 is TGTGCCAGCAGCTTGTTGAATATCGGCGACAATGAGCAGTTCTTC. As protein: CASSLLNIGDNEQFF.

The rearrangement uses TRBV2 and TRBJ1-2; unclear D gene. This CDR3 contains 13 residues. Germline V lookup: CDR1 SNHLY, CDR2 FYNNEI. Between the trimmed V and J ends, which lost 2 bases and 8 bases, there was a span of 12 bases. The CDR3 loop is CASSETQLPGYTF. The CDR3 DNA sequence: TGTGCCAGCAGTGAAACTCAGTTGCCCGGCTACACCTTC.

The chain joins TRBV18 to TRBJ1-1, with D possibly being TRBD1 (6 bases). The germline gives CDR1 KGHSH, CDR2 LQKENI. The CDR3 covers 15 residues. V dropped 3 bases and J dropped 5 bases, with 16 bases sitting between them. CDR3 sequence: CASSPGGGALTEAFF. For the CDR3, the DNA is TGTGCCAGCTCACCGGGTGGGGGGGCACTAACTGAAGCTTTCTTT.

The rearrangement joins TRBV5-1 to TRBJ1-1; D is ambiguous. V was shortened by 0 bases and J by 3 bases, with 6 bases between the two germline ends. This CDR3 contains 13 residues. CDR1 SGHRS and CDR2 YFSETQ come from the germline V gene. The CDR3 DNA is TGCGCCAGCAGCTTGGCCGGGCACACTGAAGCTTTCTTT. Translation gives CASSLAGHTEAFF. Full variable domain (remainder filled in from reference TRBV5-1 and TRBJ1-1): KAGVTQTPRYLIKTRGQQVTLSCSPISGHRSVSWYQQTPGQGLQFLFEYFSETQRNKGNFPGRFSGRQFSNSRSEMNVSTLELGDSALYLCASSLAGHTEAFFGQGTRLTVV.